Presented here are 29 T cell receptor beta chains from one specimen sequenced in a study of blood T cell repertoires in COVID-19. Assay: immunoSEQ multiplex PCR; the TCRdb copy retains only in-frame clones and omits some. Among about 170,000 clones listed, about nine tenths were seen once. Sample: peripheral blood. The origin of the receptors is a man aged 18 to 35 with COVID-19, enrolled during active disease.

The rearrangement joins TRBV28 to TRBJ2-5, with TRBD1 matching 7 bases. The ends lost 4 bases at V and 3 bases at J; junction bases unmatched: 8. From germline, CDR1 is MDHEN and CDR2 SYDVKM. This CDR3 is 15 amino acids long. CDR3 coding DNA: TGTGCCAGCAGTTCGACAGGGAAGGCCGAAGAGACCCAGTACTTC. Protein: CASSSTGKAEETQYF.

The CDR3 sequence: CATSRATGGPYEQYF. The CDR3 coding sequence is TGTGCCACCAGCAGAGCTACGGGAGGGCCCTACGAGCAGTACTTC. The rearrangement links TRBV15 to TRBJ2-7; 8 nucleotides agree with TRBD2. Germline V CDR1 and CDR2: LNHNV, YYDKDF (reference sequence). Unmatched junction bases numbered 4, after V lost 1 base and J lost 2 bases. This CDR3 has 15 residues.

The chain is built from TRBV30 and TRBJ2-7; TRBD2 aligns across 16 bases. Germline V gene sequence: CDR1 GTSNPN, CDR2 SVGIG (reference sequence). After removal of 6 bases from V and 2 bases from J, the junction contained 10 bases not matched to a gene. The CDR3 has 17 residues. CDR3 coding DNA: TGTGCCTGCGTAACCTGGGGACTAGCGGGAGGGCCCTACGAGCAGTACTTC. This codes for CACVTWGLAGGPYEQYF.

The CDR3: CASSFGAGSGYTF. The CDR3 region has the DNA TGTGCCAGCAGCTTTGGGGCAGGGTCGGGCTACACCTTC. The chain uses TRBV5-6 and TRBJ1-2, with a tentative D call TRBD1 (5 bases). The CDR3 contains 13 residues. The ends were cut back, 2 bases at V and 8 bases at J, with 13 bases in the middle. Germline V lookup: CDR1 SGHDT, CDR2 YYEEEE.

The rearrangement links TRBV5-8 to TRBJ2-7; the match to TRBD1 covers 8 bases. CDR1 SGHTS and CDR2 YDEGEE come from the germline V gene. This CDR3 contains 15 residues. The junction had 4 bases not matched to a gene; V was cut back by 0 bases and J by 2 bases. CDR3 amino acids: CASSLVRTGTYEQYF. The CDR3 nucleotides read TGTGCCAGCAGCTTGGTCCGGACAGGGACCTACGAGCAGTACTTC. Full variable domain (rest looked up from reference TRBV5-8 and TRBJ2-7): EAGVTQSPTHLIKTRGQQATLRCSPISGHTSVYWYQQALGLGLQFLLWYDEGEERNRGNFPPRFSGRQFPNYSSELNVNALELEDSALYLCASSLVRTGTYEQYFGPGTRLTVT.

This clone was picked up one time. The gene calls are TRBV3-1 (or the pseudogene TRBV3-2) and TRBJ2-7; 10 bases match TRBD1. V dropped 3 bases and J dropped 7; count of bases not matched to a gene: 9. Germline V gene sequence: CDR1 LGHDT, CDR2 YNNKEL (reference sequence). The CDR3 spans 15 residues. CDR3 protein: CASSHYGTGAGEQYF. CDR3 coding DNA: TGTGCCAGCAGCCATTACGGGACAGGGGCCGGGGAGCAGTACTTC.

This clone was observed a single time. The chain employs TRBV27 and TRBJ2-1; 11 bases are shared with TRBD2. The CDR3 runs 15 residues. Germline V CDR1 and CDR2: MNHEY, SMNVEV (reference sequence). With 7 bases clipped from V and 3 bases from J, the junction kept 5 bases outside the gene matches. In DNA form, the CDR3 reads TGTGCCAGCATGGCCGGGACTAGCGGCTACAATGAGCAGTTCTTC. Amino acids: CASMAGTSGYNEQFF.

This clone was seen only once. The gene calls are TRBV7-6 and TRBJ1-1; no clear D. V was pared by 3 bases and J by 2 bases, with 13 bases between. Germline CDR1 and CDR2: SGHVS and FNYEAQ. The CDR3 is made up of 15 amino acids. This chain's CDR3 is CASSLDDRLNTEAFF. The CDR3, as DNA: TGTGCCAGCAGCTTGGACGACCGACTAAACACTGAAGCTTTCTTT.

The chain has TRBV19 and TRBJ2-1; no firm D call. This CDR3 has 17 residues. Trimming removed 2 bases from V and 5 bases from J, with 19 bases in between. Germline V lookup: CDR1 LNHDA, CDR2 SQIVND (reference sequence). The DNA for the CDR3 is TGTGCCAGTAGTATACAGGTTAGGCCCCTAACCCACAATGAGCAGTTCTTC. This gives the protein CASSIQVRPLTHNEQFF. The full variable domain, with the rest looked up from reference TRBV19 and TRBJ2-1, is DGGITQSPKYLFRKEGQNVTLSCEQNLNHDAMYWYRQDPGQGLRLIYYSQIVNDFQKGDIAEGYSVSREKKESFPLTVTSAQKNPTAFYLCASSIQVRPLTHNEQFFGPGTRLTVL.

The count of this clone is one. Germline and junction disagree at one end, which may indicate a read error. The chain combines TRBV5-1 with TRBJ1-4; TRBD1 aligns across 10 bases. Germline CDR1 SGHRS, CDR2 YFSETQ. The CDR3 runs to 16 residues. The CDR3 coding sequence is TGCGCCAGCAGCCCCAGGGGGGGGACAGGGGTGGAAAAACTGCTTTTT. Protein sequence: CASSPRGGTGVEKLLF. Full variable domain (missing parts from reference TRBV5-1 and TRBJ1-4): KAGVTQTPRYLIKTRGQQVTLSCSPISGHRSVSWYQQTPGQGLQFLFEYFSETQRNKGNFPGRFSGRQFSNSRSEMNVSTLELGDSALYLCASSPRGGTGVEKLLFGSGTQLSVL.

This clone was detected only once. The chain is built from TRBV5-1 and TRBJ2-2; 13 bases align to TRBD2. The J segment lost 7 bases and the V segment lost 3 bases, leaving 6 bases of the junction unmatched. CDR3 length equals 16 residues. Germline assignment: CDR1 SGHRS and CDR2 YFSETQ. The CDR3 nucleotides read TGCGCCAGCAGCTCGGGACTAGCGGGGTATAACGGGGAGCTGTTTTTT. It encodes CASSSGLAGYNGELFF.

The chain uses TRBV30 and TRBJ1-6; D perhaps matches TRBD1 (5 bases). Germline CDR1 and CDR2: GTSNPN and SVGIG (reference sequence). The CDR3 contains 17 residues. Trimming took off 3 bases at V and 0 bases at J, with 15 bases between the two ends. CDR3 nucleotides: TGTGCCTGGAGGAGCAGGGATGCCGGCTCCTATAATTCACCCCTCCACTTT. Amino acid sequence: CAWRSRDAGSYNSPLHF.

V and J are TRBV21-1 and TRBJ2-7; TRBD1, the D gene given by the table, was not confirmed from the DNA. TRBV21-1 is reported as a pseudogene. The CDR3 is 16 amino acids. This CDR3 reads CASSSRSYRGGYEQYF. The CDR3 DNA reads TGTGCCAGCAGCAGCCGGTCTTACAGGGGCGGTTACGAGCAGTACTTC.

The CDR3 DNA is TGTGCCACCAGTGATCTTCCGATGACTAGCGGGAGTCGGGATGAGCAGTTCTTC. Translation gives CATSDLPMTSGSRDEQFF. The chain carries TRBV24-1 and TRBJ2-1; 12 bases agree with TRBD2. CDR3 length: 18 amino acids. V lost 3 bases, J lost 8 bases, and 13 bases stayed unmatched. Germline lookup yields CDR1 KGHDR and CDR2 SFDVKD.

Comment on this clone: At one end the junction does not follow the germline gene, possibly because of a read error. CDR3 sequence reads: CASRRSGRAAIF. The CDR3 DNA reads as TGTGCCAGCAGACGAAGCGGGAGGGCCGCGATCTTC. The V gene is TRBV12-3 or TRBV12-4, the J gene TRBJ2-1, with TRBD2 matching over 10 bases. The CDR3 contains 12 residues.

This clone appeared a few times. The J gene is TRBJ2-1, the V gene TRBV7-2, with TRBD2 matching 10 bases. V lost 4 bases, J lost 6 bases, and 15 bases stayed unmatched. Germline V gives CDR1 SGHTA, CDR2 FQGNSA. The CDR3 length is 18 residues. CDR3 amino acids: CASSSQFSSSGRRNEQFF. The CDR3 DNA sequence: TGTGCCAGCAGCTCCCAGTTTTCGTCTAGCGGGAGACGCAATGAGCAGTTCTTC. The variable domain in full, completed from reference TRBV7-2 and TRBJ2-1, reads GAGVSQSPSNKVTEKGKDVELRCDPISGHTALYWYRQSLGQGLEFLIYFQGNSAPDKSGLPSDRFSAERTGGSVSTLTIQRTQQEDSAVYLCASSSQFSSSGRRNEQFFGPGTRLTVL.

This chain joins TRBV4-3 and TRBJ2-1, with a weak D call TRBD2 (5 bases). CDR1 LGHNA and CDR2 YSLEER come from the germline V gene. The V end lost 0 bases, the J end lost 6 bases, and 12 bases lay between the germline ends. The length of the CDR3 is 15 residues. DNA for the CDR3: TGCGCCAGCAGCCAAGATCGGGGTTTCCCCAATGAGCAGTTCTTC. Translated: CASSQDRGFPNEQFF.

The chain uses TRBV12-3 or TRBV12-4 and TRBJ2-7; 7 positions match TRBD1. V lost 6 bases, J lost 3 bases, and 5 bases stayed unmatched. The CDR3 length is 13 residues. The DNA of the CDR3 is TGTGCCAGCAGGACAGGGTTGTACTACGAGCAGTACTTC. It specifies CASRTGLYYEQYF.

The V and J genes are TRBV6-1 and TRBJ1-1, with D perhaps matching TRBD1 (5 bases). CDR3 length equals 14 residues. The germline CDR1 and CDR2 sequences are MNHNS and SASEGT. The V end lost 1 base, the J end lost 8 bases, and 14 bases lay between the germline ends. In DNA, the CDR3 is TGTGCCAGCAGTGAAGTCTACGGGGGATCCGAAGCTTTCTTT. As protein: CASSEVYGGSEAFF.

The chain uses TRBV19 and TRBJ2-7, with 13 nucleotides matching TRBD2. The J segment lost 2 bases and the V segment lost 4 bases, leaving 2 bases of the junction unmatched. The CDR3 runs to 15 residues. The germline V gene encodes CDR1 LNHDA and CDR2 SQIVND (reference sequence). The CDR3 spells CASSTGLAGAYEQYF. The CDR3 coding sequence is TGTGCCAGTAGTACCGGACTAGCGGGGGCCTACGAGCAGTACTTC.

In its sample, this clone was seen once. The chain has TRBV9 and TRBJ1-2; D is perhaps TRBD1 (5 bases). V was shortened by 2 bases and J by 0 bases, with 11 bases between the two germline ends. Germline loops: CDR1 SGDLS, CDR2 YYNGEE. The CDR3 sequence is 15 residues long. The CDR3 loop is CASSVGAGANYGYTF. CDR3 nucleotides: TGTGCCAGCAGCGTTGGGGCTGGAGCTAACTATGGCTACACCTTC.

V gene TRBV18 combines with J gene TRBJ1-5, with 8 bases that match TRBD1. The ends lost 3 bases at V and 5 bases at J; junction bases unmatched: 3. Germline V gene data show CDR1 as KGHSH and CDR2 as LQKENI. CDR3 length: 14 residues. The DNA for the CDR3 is TGTGCCAGCTCACCGACAGGGGTAGATCAGCCCCAGCATTTT. Translated, it gives CASSPTGVDQPQHF.

V and J are TRBV6-4 and TRBJ2-3; 9 bases are a match to TRBD1. Unmatched junction bases numbered 3, after V lost 4 bases and J lost 4 bases. The CDR3 runs 14 residues. Germline assignment: CDR1 MRHNA and CDR2 SNTAGT. The CDR3 loop is CASSVDRGADTQYF. DNA for the CDR3: TGTGCCAGCAGTGTTGACAGGGGGGCAGATACGCAGTATTTT.

This clone has more than one count but fewer than ten. V is TRBV4-2 and J is TRBJ2-7, with D unclear. The CDR3 is 14 residues long. The ends were cut back, 0 bases at V and 7 bases at J, with 13 bases in the middle. Germline CDR1 reads LGHNA; CDR2 reads YNFKEQ. The CDR3 DNA reads as TGTGCCAGCAGCCAAGAAGGAACTCCGAGGGAGCAGTACTTC. This encodes CASSQEGTPREQYF.

V is TRBV9 and J is TRBJ2-3, with no clear D. The CDR3 is made up of 13 amino acids. CDR1 and CDR2 from the germline V gene are SGDLS and YYNGEE. Trimming cost V 0 bases and J 2 bases, with 4 bases left between them. The CDR3 sequence: CASSVALTDTQYF. CDR3 nucleotide sequence: TGTGCCAGCAGCGTAGCCCTCACAGATACGCAGTATTTT.

In DNA, the CDR3 is TGTGCCAGCAGCTCCATACTAGCACCGACTTACAATGAGCAGTTCTTC. Translating gives CASSSILAPTYNEQFF. The chain links TRBV11-2 to TRBJ2-1; tentative D call: TRBD2 (6 bases). The CDR3 runs to 16 residues. Per germline, CDR1 SGHAT and CDR2 FQNNGV. Trimming took 4 bases from V and 4 from J, leaving 17 bases between them.

This chain joins TRBV5-6 and TRBJ1-1; D uncertain. CDR3 size: 14 residues. V was pared by 2 bases and J by 1 base, with 9 bases between. CDR1 and CDR2 (germline): SGHDT, YYEEEE. Here the CDR3 DNA reads TGTGCCAGCAGCTTCGGTCATCGGAACACTGAAGCTTTCTTT. Translated: CASSFGHRNTEAFF. Variable domain in full (rest from reference TRBV5-6 and TRBJ1-1): DAGVTQSPTHLIKTRGQQVTLRCSPKSGHDTVSWYQQALGQGPQFIFQYYEEEERQRGNFPDRFSGHQFPNYSSELNVNALLLGDSALYLCASSFGHRNTEAFFGQGTRLTVV.

The chain links TRBV20-1 to TRBJ2-7; possibly TRBD2 for D (5 bases). The CDR3 runs to 11 residues. With 5 bases removed from V and 9 bases from J, the gap between germline ends came to 14 bases. Germline V CDR1 and CDR2: DFQATT, SNEGSKA (reference sequence). The CDR3 is CSAWVTEGQYF. For the CDR3, the DNA is TGCAGTGCTTGGGTTACAGAGGGGCAGTACTTC.

The CDR3 DNA reads as TGTGCCAGCATACGTCGGGAGGGAGAAATCGGGGAGCTGTTTTTT. The encoded protein is CASIRREGEIGELFF. The gene calls are TRBV7-2 and TRBJ2-2; 8 positions match TRBD2. The germline V gene encodes CDR1 SGHTA and CDR2 FQGNSA. The CDR3 runs 15 residues. V lost 7 bases, J lost 7 bases, and 11 bases stayed unmatched.